Included here is one T cell receptor (beta chain) sequence, with context. Its antigen is as yet unknown. The data were taken from a study of vaccination and CD4 T cells after COVID-19. From germline, CDR1 is ENHRY and CDR2 SYGVKD. The CDR3 loop spans 14 amino acids. J gave up 1 base and V 10 bases, and 7 bases lay outside the gene matches. General observations from the study: Nearly all convalescent vaccine-specific clones, 304 of 307, recognized only SARS-CoV-2 spike.

Treatment: roughly 10-day PBMC culture with coronavirus spike peptide pools or control peptides (ViraFEST assay). Sequencing of DNA taken from cultured CD4+ T cells relied on the Oncomine TCR Beta short-read assay. TCRdb re-analysed the PCR reads in MiXCR, keeping a single row per CDR3 protein. The table records about 12,000 distinct CDR3 sequences, less than 50% of them present only once. The clonotype was recovered from a human donor who had recovered from COVID-19. Sequencing was done on a sample of CD4+ T cells from blood, cultured in vitro. The chain joins TRBV10-3 to TRBJ2-1; 7 bases agree with TRBD1. CDR3 amino acids: CATEGQRSYNEQFF. The CDR3 nucleotides read TGTGCCACTGAGGGACAGAGATCCTACAATGAGCAGTTCTTC.